Listed here are 20 T cell receptor beta chains from one sample, sequenced in a study of shared clonotypes between healthy human individuals. Sequencing used immunoSEQ multiplex PCR; TCRdb keeps in-frame clones, though not all of them. The sample records about a million clones, 76% being singletons. Specimen: memory CD4+ T cells sorted from blood. As for subset: CD45RA-negative fraction. These receptors were taken from a man between 18 and 29 years old in good health.

This rearrangement joins TRBV9 to TRBJ2-2, with 9 positions matching TRBD2. Germline V gene lookup returns CDR1 SGDLS and CDR2 YYNGEE. The CDR3 consists of 16 residues. After removal of 5 bases from V and 4 bases from J, the junction contained 9 bases not matched to a gene. CDR3 sequence reads: CASSRGGRAATGELFF. The CDR3 DNA is TGTGCCAGCAGTAGGGGCGGGAGGGCCGCCACCGGGGAGCTGTTTTTT. Full variable domain (missing parts from reference TRBV9 and TRBJ2-2): DSGVTQTPKHLITATGQRVTLRCSPRSGDLSVYWYQQSLDQGLQFLIQYYNGEERAKGNILERFSAQQFPDLHSELNLSSLELGDSALYFCASSRGGRAATGELFFGEGSRLTVL.

The V and J genes are TRBV6-1 and TRBJ2-3; D perhaps matches TRBD2 (6 bases). V was trimmed by 1 base and J by 6 bases, leaving 20 bases between them. The CDR3 extends over 17 amino acids. Germline CDR1 MNHNS, CDR2 SASEGT. CDR3 bases: TGTGCCAGCAGTGAAGTGGGGGGAGCCATCCAAGGTGATACGCAGTATTTT. Amino acids: CASSEVGGAIQGDTQYF.

The gene calls are TRBV5-6 and TRBJ2-5; 8 positions match TRBD2. The CDR3 extends over 15 amino acids. Germline CDR1 is SGHDT and CDR2 is YYEEEE. V lost 0 bases and J lost 2; bases outside the gene matches: 3. CDR3 nucleotides: TGTGCCAGCAGCTTGGTAGCGGGATTACAAGAGACCCAGTACTTC. This encodes CASSLVAGLQETQYF. Together with reference TRBV5-6 and TRBJ2-5, the CDR3 gives the full variable domain: DAGVTQSPTHLIKTRGQQVTLRCSPKSGHDTVSWYQQALGQGPQFIFQYYEEEERQRGNFPDRFSGHQFPNYSSELNVNALLLGDSALYLCASSLVAGLQETQYFGPGTRLLVL.

As for this clone: A far larger clone is off by one base, so a read error is likely. The rearrangement joins TRBV30 to TRBJ1-2; TRBD1 matches 9 bases. Germline V gene lookup returns CDR1 GTSNPN and CDR2 SVGIG (reference sequence). The CDR3 sequence is 12 residues long. Trimming at V came to 1 base and at J to 7 bases, leaving 1 base not matched to a gene. The CDR3 DNA is TGTGCCTGGAGTGGGGACAGGGTTGGCTACACCTTC. This translates into CAWSGDRVGYTF.

The chain joins TRBV7-9 to TRBJ1-1, with 10 bases aligning to TRBD1. The CDR3 is made up of 14 amino acids. With V trimmed by 5 bases and J by 7 bases, 7 bases remained unmatched. From germline, CDR1 is SEHNR and CDR2 FQNEAQ (reference sequence). As DNA, the CDR3 is TGTGCCAGCAGCCGGTTGGGGACAGGGGTTGAAGCTTTCTTT. The encoded protein is CASSRLGTGVEAFF.

J is TRBJ2-1 and V is TRBV6-5; unclear D gene. The ends were cut back, 5 bases at V and 6 bases at J, with 11 bases in the middle. CDR1 and CDR2 (germline): MNHEY, SVGAGI. CDR3 length: 13 residues. CDR3 DNA sequence: TGTGCCAGCAGTCTTGGAATCTTCAATGAGCAGTTCTTC. Its protein product is CASSLGIFNEQFF.

The CDR3 here is CASSGQGGVRGYTF. CDR3 bases: TGTGCCAGCAGTGGACAGGGGGGTGTGCGGGGCTACACCTTC. The chain joins TRBV28 to TRBJ1-2; TRBD1 agrees at 10 bases. The V segment lost 5 bases and the J segment 8 bases; nucleotides outside the gene matches: 8. CDR1 MDHEN and CDR2 SYDVKM come from the germline V gene. The length of the CDR3 is 14 residues.

The chain employs TRBV6-1 and TRBJ1-1; 7 nucleotides agree with TRBD1. This CDR3 spans 13 amino acids. Germline trimming cut 6 bases from V and 6 bases from J; bases unmatched to any gene: 7. CDR1 MNHNS and CDR2 SASEGT come from the germline V gene. The CDR3 spells CASRAEGASEAFF. In DNA, the CDR3 is TGTGCCAGCAGAGCGGAGGGGGCGTCTGAAGCTTTCTTT.

The chain couples TRBV2 to TRBJ2-4; D ambiguous. The germline V and J ends were trimmed by 3 bases and 0 bases, with 9 bases remaining between them. This CDR3 has 15 amino acids. Per germline, CDR1 SNHLY and CDR2 FYNNEI. The CDR3 is CASSDRGKAKNIQYF. CDR3 nucleotide sequence: TGTGCCAGCAGTGATCGAGGTAAAGCCAAAAACATTCAGTACTTC.

This clone was recorded once. The chain is built from TRBV10-3 and TRBJ2-5; 12 positions match TRBD1. The CDR3 spans 13 residues. The germline V gene encodes CDR1 ENHRY and CDR2 SYGVKD. V lost 11 bases to trimming and J lost 4 bases; unmatched junction nucleotides: 5. The CDR3, as DNA: TGTGCCGGAGGGACAGGGGGCGGAGAGACCCAGTACTTC. It encodes CAGGTGGGETQYF.

This chain joins TRBV5-6 and TRBJ1-2; no reliable D call. Trimming took 3 bases from V and 5 from J, leaving 8 bases between them. Germline CDR1 and CDR2: SGHDT and YYEEEE. This CDR3 spans 12 amino acids. The CDR3 nucleotides read TGTGCCAGCAGCTCGACGGAATATGGCTACACCTTC. Amino acids: CASSSTEYGYTF.

The chain couples TRBV25-1 to TRBJ2-1; D assignment may be TRBD1 or TRBD2 (5 bases each). Trimming removed 8 bases at V and 4 bases at J, with 18 bases between. CDR3 length equals 15 residues. CDR1 MGHDK and CDR2 SYGVNS come from the germline V gene. The CDR3 nucleotides are TGTGCCAGCGGGTCGGACTTGGGGGTATACAATGAGCAGTTCTTC. It yields the protein CASGSDLGVYNEQFF.

This chain links TRBV11-2 with TRBJ1-4; no clear D gene. The CDR3 length is 13 residues. Germline-derived CDR1 and CDR2 are SGHAT and FQNNGV. V lost 7 bases, J lost 8 bases, and 14 bases lay in between. The CDR3 sequence is CASNGGYAEKLFF. As DNA, the CDR3 is TGTGCCAGCAATGGCGGGTACGCGGAAAAACTGTTTTTT.

V gene TRBV19 combines with J gene TRBJ2-2; D perhaps matches TRBD1 (5 bases). The length of the CDR3 is 16 residues. Germline CDR1 reads LNHDA; CDR2 reads SQIVND (reference sequence). Trimming took 5 bases from V and 3 from J, leaving 16 bases between them. CDR3 sequence: CASSLRAGLDTGELFF. The CDR3 coding sequence is TGTGCCAGTAGTCTCCGGGCAGGGTTGGACACCGGGGAGCTGTTTTTT.

This clone was counted once. CDR3 nucleotides: TGTGCCAGCAGCCAATCGTCCGGGGGCGGAGGCTATGGCTACACCTTC. This translates into CASSQSSGGGGYGYTF. The chain has TRBV16 and TRBJ1-2, with D maybe TRBD1 (6 bases). Germline assignment: CDR1 KGHSY and CDR2 FQNENV. Trimming left V 0 bases short and J 4 bases short, with 15 bases between. The CDR3 loop spans 16 amino acids.

The rearrangement joins TRBV10-3 to TRBJ2-5, with 10 nucleotides matching TRBD1. Germline V gives CDR1 ENHRY, CDR2 SYGVKD. Losses at the gene ends were 6 bases for V and 5 bases for J; bases not matched to a gene: 6. There are 14 residues in the CDR3. CDR3 residues: CAIRGPGQGETQYF. The CDR3 bases are TGTGCCATCAGGGGACCGGGACAGGGGGAGACCCAGTACTTC.

On this clone itself: Other DNA sequences in the same sample also yield this CDR3. The CDR3 bases are TGTGCCAGCAGCTTGGTCGGCAGCAATCAGCCCCAGCATTTT. This encodes CASSLVGSNQPQHF. This rearrangement joins TRBV5-6 to TRBJ1-5; no clear D. Per germline, CDR1 SGHDT and CDR2 YYEEEE. V was clipped by 0 bases and J by 1 base, with 5 bases between them. The CDR3 is made up of 14 amino acids.

The rearrangement joins TRBV28 to TRBJ2-7; D remains ambiguous. The CDR3 contains 15 residues. CDR1 and CDR2 (germline): MDHEN, SYDVKM. V shed 5 bases and J shed 1 base, with 15 bases lying between them. DNA of the CDR3: TGTGCCAGCAGTCCTCCCCTCGGATTTTCCTACGAGCAGTACTTC. As protein: CASSPPLGFSYEQYF.

Ten or more counts support this clone. J is TRBJ1-4 and V is TRBV7-2, with 7 bases lining up with TRBD1. The CDR3 has 17 amino acids. Germline CDR1 SGHTA, CDR2 FQGNSA. V gave up 5 bases and J gave up 0 bases; unmatched junction bases: 9. The DNA of the CDR3 is TGTGCCAGCAGCACTAACAGGGGACCTGCAACTAATGAAAAACTGTTTTTT. Translating it yields CASSTNRGPATNEKLFF.

J is TRBJ2-7 and V is TRBV30, with D hard to call. The CDR3 is 11 amino acids. Germline assignment: CDR1 GTSNPN and CDR2 SVGIG (reference sequence). The germline V and J ends were trimmed by 8 bases and 7 bases, with 15 bases remaining between them. The CDR3 loop is CATTTGWEQYF. Written as DNA, the CDR3 is TGTGCCACGACGACCGGCTGGGAGCAGTACTTC. Variable domain in full (rest from reference TRBV30 and TRBJ2-7): SQTIHQWPATLVQPVGSPLSLECTVEGTSNPNLYWYRQAAGRGLQLLFYSVGIGQISSEVPQNLSASRPQDRQFILSSKKLLLSDSGFYLCATTTGWEQYFGPGTRLTVT.